These 18 T cell receptor beta chains were all obtained from the same sample, sequenced in a study of CD8+ T cells in alopecia areata. RNA was extracted and reverse transcribed into cDNA as the sequencing template. Generated by immunoSEQ multiplex PCR, the TCRdb table keeps only in-frame clones and is missing some. Of 210,000 or so clones in the sample, roughly 66% are singletons; the top ten hold 0.95% to 1.5%. As to treatment: oral pan-JAK inhibitor, 5-10 mg twice daily. The source was CD4+ T cells sorted from blood, collected at approximately week 44, from a patient treated with tofacitinib. These receptors were taken from a human donor with alopecia areata.

This clone was counted only a few times. This chain connects TRBV29-1 to TRBJ1-1; D may be TRBD1 (5 bases). Between the trimmed V and J ends, which lost 6 bases and 6 bases, there was a span of 20 bases. The CDR3 contains 14 residues. Germline values: CDR1 SQVTM, CDR2 ANQGSEA. This CDR3 reads CSVVSPAQGPEAFF. CDR3 nucleotides: TGCAGCGTAGTGTCTCCCGCCCAGGGCCCTGAAGCTTTCTTT.

This clone has more than one count but fewer than ten. Other DNA sequences in this specimen translate into the identical CDR3. The chain couples TRBV30 to TRBJ1-1; D uncertain. With 2 bases removed from V and 3 bases from J, the gap between germline ends came to 4 bases. Germline CDR1 is GTSNPN and CDR2 is SVGIG (reference sequence). The CDR3 totals 11 residues. This CDR3 reads CAWSRDTEAFF. CDR3 sequence (DNA): TGTGCCTGGAGTAGGGACACTGAAGCTTTCTTT.

The sample holds a few counts of this clone. The CDR3 sequence is CASSQDGGTWDEKLFF. The CDR3 region has the DNA TGTGCCAGCAGCCAAGATGGGGGTACGTGGGATGAAAAACTGTTTTTT. The gene calls are TRBV4-2 and TRBJ1-4, with a possible D match to TRBD1 (5 bases). The germline V gene has CDR1 LGHNA and CDR2 YNFKEQ. The CDR3 totals 16 residues. V was shortened by 0 bases and J by 6 bases, with 14 bases between the two germline ends.

The chain is built from TRBV7-9 and TRBJ2-3; unclear D gene. This CDR3 is 13 amino acids long. Germline V gene data show CDR1 as SEHNR and CDR2 as FQNEAQ (reference sequence). V gave up 1 base and J gave up 8 bases, with 10 bases separating them. Here the CDR3 reads CASSLVSLATQYF. The CDR3 DNA reads as TGTGCCAGCAGCTTAGTATCGCTGGCTACGCAGTATTTT.

The chain employs TRBV7-3 and TRBJ2-2; the D is unclear. Germline CDR1 SGHTA, CDR2 FQGTGA. With 6 bases removed from V and 8 bases from J, the gap between germline ends came to 10 bases. This CDR3 is 12 amino acids long. CDR3: CASSPSFGELFF. In DNA, the CDR3 is TGTGCCAGCAGTCCAAGTTTTGGGGAGCTGTTTTTT.

This clone was detected only a few times. This chain joins TRBV29-1 and TRBJ1-5; D call uncertain. Trimming pared 8 bases from V and 3 bases from J, leaving 14 bases between. Germline CDR1 and CDR2: SQVTM and ANQGSEA. The CDR3 sequence is 13 residues long. CDR3 loop: CSFASSPNQPQHF. The CDR3 DNA sequence: TGCAGCTTTGCCTCCAGCCCCAATCAGCCCCAGCATTTT.

This rearrangement joins TRBV27 to TRBJ1-4; perhaps TRBD1 as D (5 bases). The V gene lost 6 bases and the J gene lost 8 bases, with 19 bases spanning the gap. CDR3 length equals 15 residues. Per the germline V gene, CDR1 is MNHEY and CDR2 is SMNVEV (reference sequence). For the CDR3, the DNA is TGTGCCAGCAGACCGGACCCGGGGGTTAGAGAAAAACTGTTTTTT. This encodes CASRPDPGVREKLFF.

The V call is TRBV4-1, the J call TRBJ2-7; possible D gene TRBD1, 6 bases. This CDR3 is 16 amino acids long. From germline, CDR1 is MGHRA and CDR2 YSYEKL. V shed 4 bases and J shed 1 base, with 17 bases lying between them. Here the CDR3 DNA reads TGCGCCAGCAGCCGTGAGGAGACAGGTACTTCCTACGAGCAGTACTTC. Amino acids: CASSREETGTSYEQYF.

This sequence joins TRBV2 and TRBJ1-4; D remains unclear. Deletions cut 7 bases from V and 0 bases from J, with 6 bases between. The CDR3 loop spans 13 amino acids. Per the germline V gene, CDR1 is SNHLY and CDR2 is FYNNEI. The CDR3 region has the DNA TGTGCCAGCATGGTGGCAACTAATGAAAAACTGTTTTTT. Protein product: CASMVATNEKLFF.

This clone was detected a few times. The chain has TRBV5-8 and TRBJ2-5, with 8 bases lining up with TRBD2. Per the germline V gene, CDR1 is SGHTS and CDR2 is YDEGEE. J lost 3 bases, V lost 4 bases, and 8 bases had no gene match. This CDR3 has 15 amino acids. The CDR3 nucleotides are TGTGCCAGCAGCGCGCCGGGACTAGGGGAAGAGACCCAGTACTTC. Protein: CASSAPGLGEETQYF.

This clone was found a few times. CDR3 DNA: TGTGCCAGCAGTTGGGGGGGAAGAAGACAGCCGCTTAATTCACCCCTCCACTTT. Protein sequence: CASSWGGRRQPLNSPLHF. J is TRBJ1-6 and V is TRBV27; tentative D call: TRBD1 (5 bases). Germline V gene sequence: CDR1 MNHEY, CDR2 SMNVEV (reference sequence). CDR3 length: 18 amino acids. The V end lost 4 bases, the J end lost 6 bases, and 22 bases lay between the germline ends.

This chain uses TRBV5-6 with TRBJ2-7, with D possibly being TRBD1 or TRBD2 (5 bases each). CDR3 length equals 13 residues. The ends were cut back, 0 bases at V and 7 bases at J, with 11 bases in the middle. Germline V gene lookup returns CDR1 SGHDT and CDR2 YYEEEE. CDR3 sequence (DNA): TGTGCCAGCAGCTTGGCTTGGGACCGGGAGCAGTACTTC. Residues: CASSLAWDREQYF.

This chain uses TRBV9 with TRBJ2-7; perhaps TRBD2 as D (6 bases). Germline loops: CDR1 SGDLS, CDR2 YYNGEE. The CDR3 sequence is 12 residues long. Between the trimmed V and J ends, which lost 0 bases and 9 bases, there was a span of 10 bases. CDR3 nucleotides: TGTGCCAGCAGCGTAGACGGGGGTGGGCAGTACTTC. Protein: CASSVDGGGQYF. The variable domain in full, completed from reference TRBV9 and TRBJ2-7, reads DSGVTQTPKHLITATGQRVTLRCSPRSGDLSVYWYQQSLDQGLQFLIQYYNGEERAKGNILERFSAQQFPDLHSELNLSSLELGDSALYFCASSVDGGGQYFGPGTRLTVT.

The count of this clone is one. V usage is TRBV15 and J usage is TRBJ2-7; D possibly corresponds to TRBD2 (5 bases). Germline values: CDR1 LNHNV, CDR2 YYDKDF (reference sequence). V lost 1 base and J 6 bases, leaving 7 bases between the germline ends. This CDR3 is 12 amino acids long. In nucleotides, the CDR3 is TGTGCCACCAGCAGAGGACGGGGCGAGCAGTACTTC. Translation gives CATSRGRGEQYF. Together with reference TRBV15 and TRBJ2-7, the CDR3 gives the full variable domain: DAMVIQNPRYQVTQFGKPVTLSCSQTLNHNVMYWYQQKSSQAPKLLFHYYDKDFNNEADTPDNFQSRRPNTSFCFLDIRSPGLGDTAMYLCATSRGRGEQYFGPGTRLTVT.

Comment on this clone: Other DNA sequences from this sample encode an identical CDR3 as well. The chain joins TRBV29-1 to TRBJ2-2, with 7 bases identical to TRBD2. There are 15 residues in the CDR3. V was clipped by 7 bases and J by 0 bases; unmatched bases: 8. Germline V gene lookup returns CDR1 SQVTM and CDR2 ANQGSEA. The CDR3 protein is CSASRGGANTGELFF. The DNA for the CDR3 is TGCAGCGCTTCTCGGGGAGGGGCGAACACCGGGGAGCTGTTTTTT.

In its sample, this clone was seen once. V usage is TRBV30 and J usage is TRBJ1-6; tentative D call: TRBD1 (5 bases). Germline assignment: CDR1 GTSNPN and CDR2 SVGIG (reference sequence). The V gene lost 7 bases and the J gene lost 6 bases, with 13 bases spanning the gap. The CDR3 sequence is 13 residues long. CDR3 sequence (DNA): TGTGCCTCTAGCACAGGTAGTAATTCACCCCTCCACTTT. This gives the protein CASSTGSNSPLHF.

This clone was picked up a small number of times. The rearrangement uses TRBV29-1 and TRBJ1-2; tentatively, D is TRBD1 (5 bases). V was pared by 0 bases and J by 3 bases, with 11 bases between. The CDR3 has 14 residues. The germline V gene has CDR1 SQVTM and CDR2 ANQGSEA. The CDR3 spells CSVEDRQGDYGYTF. In DNA form, the CDR3 reads TGCAGCGTTGAAGATCGTCAGGGAGACTATGGCTACACCTTC.

V and J are TRBV7-7 and TRBJ1-1, with a weak D call TRBD1 (6 bases). V dropped 5 bases and J dropped 3 bases, with 10 bases sitting between them. The CDR3 is made up of 13 amino acids. The V gene's germline CDR1 is SSHAT and CDR2 FNYEAQ (reference sequence). The CDR3 loop reads CASSRRTDTEAFF. In nucleotides, the CDR3 is TGTGCCAGCAGCCGGCGGACAGACACTGAAGCTTTCTTT.